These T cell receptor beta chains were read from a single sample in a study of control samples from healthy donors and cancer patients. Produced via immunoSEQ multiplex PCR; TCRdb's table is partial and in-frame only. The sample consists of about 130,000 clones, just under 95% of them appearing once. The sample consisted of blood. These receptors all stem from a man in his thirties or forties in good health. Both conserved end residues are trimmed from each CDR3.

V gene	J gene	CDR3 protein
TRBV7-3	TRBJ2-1	ASSRQHHGINEQF
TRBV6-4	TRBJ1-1	ASSDGGHTEAF
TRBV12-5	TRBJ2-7	ASGHAGYIGEQY
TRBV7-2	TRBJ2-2	ASSWATSGELF
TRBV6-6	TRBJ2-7	ASIQGWLGVEQY
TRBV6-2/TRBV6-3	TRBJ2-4	ASSYSPGVKNIQY
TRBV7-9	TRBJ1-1	ASSLARGTVNTEAF
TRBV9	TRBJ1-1	ASSVDGGVRAF
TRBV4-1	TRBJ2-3	ASSTWVVAGFADTQY
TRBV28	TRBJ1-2	ASSFRGVRGYT
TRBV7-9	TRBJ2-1	ASSLGDNEQF
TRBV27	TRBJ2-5	ASSPWGGTQY
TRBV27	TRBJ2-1	ASSWRGGPYNEQF
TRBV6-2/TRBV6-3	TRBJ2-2	ASSYSPDRVRELF
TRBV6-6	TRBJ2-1	ASSFQYNEQF
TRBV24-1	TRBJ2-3	ATSDPASTDTQY
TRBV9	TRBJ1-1	ASSVGGTDEAF
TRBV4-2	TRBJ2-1	ASSLEGILRTNNEQF
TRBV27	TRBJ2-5	ASSSAGPRTQY
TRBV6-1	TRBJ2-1	ASTLQGNEQF
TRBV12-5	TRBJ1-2	ASGLVQRGEVRVYGYT
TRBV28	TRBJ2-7	ASRKFNRGYEQY
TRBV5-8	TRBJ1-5	ASSLLQAQH
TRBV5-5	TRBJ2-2	ASSLEGHGGELF
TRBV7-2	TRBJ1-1	ASSLKWGLNTEAF
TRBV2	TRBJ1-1	ASSSIGGDTEAF
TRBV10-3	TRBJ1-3	AISPGQGLSGNTIY
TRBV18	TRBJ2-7	ASSPPLGTSGVGEQY
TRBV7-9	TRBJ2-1	ASSSRDREYNEQF
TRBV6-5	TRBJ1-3	ASRRSTFSGNTIY
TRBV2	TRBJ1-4	ASDGTGREKLF
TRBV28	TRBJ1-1	ASSFSNTEAF
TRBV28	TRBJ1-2	ASSPGLRSYGYT
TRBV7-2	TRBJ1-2	ASSPDQTENYGYT
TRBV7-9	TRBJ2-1	ASSSYSGASKVQF
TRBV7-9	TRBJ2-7	ASSLAGSLGYEQY
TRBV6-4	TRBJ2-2	ATADGAGELF
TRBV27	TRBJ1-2	ASRDRGGGYT
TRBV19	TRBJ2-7	ASSIGHGLQQY
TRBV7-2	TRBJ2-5	ASSFRQGYNQETQY
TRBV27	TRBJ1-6	ASSLYPGTNSPLH
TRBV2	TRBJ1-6	ASSELGLGSYSPLH
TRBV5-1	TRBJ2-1	ASSLNLGPYNEQF